This T cell receptor (beta chain) was captured in a study of identical twins. The CDR3 consists of 12 residues. Looked up from germline, CDR1 is DFQATT and CDR2 is SNEGSKA (reference sequence). Trimming removed 3 bases from V and 13 bases from J, with 18 bases in between. MiXCR, run by TCRdb on the 5' RACE reads, gives a single entry per CDR3 protein. The sample yields about 690,000 distinct CDR3 sequences, roughly 6.2% seen once. This clonotype was seen ten or more times. Its antigen is as yet unknown. Whole-study results and caveats: Out-of-frame alpha sequences common to twins were enriched for low generation probability. Within cord blood, abundant beta clonotypes carried fewer insertions, but memory repertoires showed no such trend. Modeled out-of-frame TCR alpha sharing in monozygotic twins fell below observed levels.

The sample comprised naive T cells sorted from blood. This sequence originates from a man between 18 and 29 years old in good health. The chain carries TRBV20-1 and TRBJ1-2, with D maybe TRBD1 (6 bases). CDR3 amino acids: CSASLLWGPSTF. The CDR3 nucleotides read TGCAGTGCTAGTTTACTTTGGGGGCCCTCCACCTTC.